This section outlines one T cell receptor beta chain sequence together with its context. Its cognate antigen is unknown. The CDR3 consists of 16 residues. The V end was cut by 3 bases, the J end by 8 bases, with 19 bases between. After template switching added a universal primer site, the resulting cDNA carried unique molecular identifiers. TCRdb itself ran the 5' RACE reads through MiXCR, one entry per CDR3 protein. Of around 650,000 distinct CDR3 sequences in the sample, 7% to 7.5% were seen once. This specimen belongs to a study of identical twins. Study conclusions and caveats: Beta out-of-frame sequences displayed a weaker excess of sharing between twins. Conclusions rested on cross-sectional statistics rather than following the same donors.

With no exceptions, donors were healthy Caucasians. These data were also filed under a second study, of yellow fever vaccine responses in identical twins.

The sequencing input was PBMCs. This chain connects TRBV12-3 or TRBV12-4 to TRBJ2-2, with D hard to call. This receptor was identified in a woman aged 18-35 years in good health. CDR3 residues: CASSFIAAMKTGELFF. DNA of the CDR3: TGTGCCAGCAGTTTCATAGCCGCCATGAAGACTGGGGAGCTGTTTTTT.